One and the same sample provided the 21 T cell receptor beta chains below, sequenced in a study of shared clonotypes between healthy human individuals. Clones were sequenced by immunoSEQ multiplex PCR, and TCRdb holds only the in-frame ones, with some missing. The sample contains under 2,000,000 clones, roughly 94% of which appear only once. Naivety among CD8 cells was defined by CD45RO negativity and positive CCR7 selection, thereby excluding terminally differentiated effector memory CD45RA+ cells. Sequenced material: naive CD8+ T cells sorted from blood. All receptors come from a young man in good health.

V gene TRBV6-5 combines with J gene TRBJ2-7, with a weak D call TRBD1 (6 bases). CDR3 length equals 14 residues. Germline lookup yields CDR1 MNHEY and CDR2 SVGAGI. V dropped 5 bases and J dropped 8 bases, with 19 bases sitting between them. The CDR3: CASSPLGQGRQQYF. The CDR3 DNA reads TGTGCCAGCAGTCCACTCGGCCAGGGGAGACAGCAGTACTTC.

The chain joins TRBV28 to TRBJ1-1; D may be TRBD1 (6 bases). The CDR3 has 19 amino acids. Germline lookup yields CDR1 MDHEN and CDR2 SYDVKM. The V end lost 3 bases, the J end lost 1 base, and 24 bases lay between the germline ends. The CDR3 region has the DNA TGTGCCAGCAGTTTGCTCCTACAGGGAGGGGGGGAGTGGAACACTGAAGCTTTCTTT. Protein: CASSLLLQGGGEWNTEAFF.

This clone was seen a handful of times. CDR3 amino acids: CASSLFRGTGSPLHF. The CDR3 bases are TGTGCCAGCAGTCTCTTCAGGGGGACCGGGTCACCCCTCCACTTT. V gene TRBV6-1 combines with J gene TRBJ1-6, with 7 bases aligning to TRBD1. The CDR3 loop spans 15 amino acids. Germline loops: CDR1 MNHNS, CDR2 SASEGT. The junction had 11 bases not matched to a gene; V was cut back by 5 bases and J by 10 bases.

This rearrangement joins TRBV28 to TRBJ1-2, with 9 bases that match TRBD1. V lost 2 bases and J lost 6; bases outside the gene matches: 4. CDR3 size: 14 residues. CDR1 is MDHEN, CDR2 SYDVKM, per germline. The CDR3 protein is CASSLSTGGHGYTF. The CDR3 nucleotides read TGTGCCAGCAGTTTAAGTACAGGGGGCCATGGCTACACCTTC.

The chain is built from TRBV7-2 and TRBJ2-3, with D hard to call. The CDR3 runs to 13 residues. Germline V gene data show CDR1 as SGHTA and CDR2 as FQGNSA. Trimming shortened V by 5 bases and J by 2 bases, and 8 bases separated the two germline ends. As DNA, the CDR3 is TGTGCCAGCAGCAGTGTGTCCACAGATACGCAGTATTTT. Translating gives CASSSVSTDTQYF.

The chain couples TRBV6-6 to TRBJ2-5, with TRBD2 matching 9 bases. J gave up 5 bases and V 7 bases, and 2 bases lay outside the gene matches. The CDR3 sequence is 12 residues long. Germline assignment: CDR1 MNHNY and CDR2 SVGAGI (reference sequence). The CDR3 coding sequence is TGTGCCAGCAACGGACTAGCGGAGACCCAGTACTTC. Protein product: CASNGLAETQYF.

The chain carries TRBV19 and TRBJ2-1, with 9 positions matching TRBD2. V dropped 4 bases and J dropped 2; count of bases not matched to a gene: 9. This CDR3 is 17 amino acids long. Looked up from germline, CDR1 is LNHDA and CDR2 is SQIVND (reference sequence). The CDR3 sequence: CASSTMGGRAAYNEQFF. The DNA for the CDR3 is TGTGCCAGTAGTACAATGGGCGGGAGGGCCGCCTACAATGAGCAGTTCTTC. The complete variable domain, with remaining parts taken from reference TRBV19 and TRBJ2-1, reads DGGITQSPKYLFRKEGQNVTLSCEQNLNHDAMYWYRQDPGQGLRLIYYSQIVNDFQKGDIAEGYSVSREKKESFPLTVTSAQKNPTAFYLCASSTMGGRAAYNEQFFGPGTRLTVL.

V gene TRBV27 combines with J gene TRBJ1-6; D is possibly TRBD1 (5 bases). This CDR3 region has 15 residues. Germline values: CDR1 MNHEY, CDR2 SMNVEV (reference sequence). With 5 bases removed from V and 6 bases from J, the gap between germline ends came to 14 bases. For the CDR3, the DNA is TGTGCCAGCAGTCCCCTAGGGGAAGGTAATTCACCCCTCCACTTT. Translation: CASSPLGEGNSPLHF.

The CDR3: CASSSQGYSGANVLTF. In nucleotides, the CDR3 is TGTGCCAGCAGCTCACAGGGGTACTCTGGGGCCAACGTCCTGACTTTC. The J gene is TRBJ2-6, the V gene TRBV5-6; 7 positions match TRBD1. CDR1 is SGHDT and CDR2 is YYEEEE in the germline V gene. The CDR3 length is 16 residues. Losses at the gene ends were 3 bases for V and 0 bases for J; bases not matched to a gene: 3.

The CDR3 region is CATNRYPNEQFF. In nucleotides, the CDR3 is TGTGCCACCAATCGGTATCCCAATGAGCAGTTCTTC. The J gene is TRBJ2-1, the V gene TRBV6-1; no firm D call. The CDR3 loop spans 12 amino acids. Trimming left V 10 bases short and J 6 bases short, with 13 bases between. Germline V gives CDR1 MNHNS, CDR2 SASEGT.

Worth noting for this clone: A single base separates this from a much larger clone, so it may be a read error. J is TRBJ1-1 and V is TRBV10-2; no firm D call. The V and J ends lost 6 bases and 0 bases respectively, with 8 bases between them. CDR1 and CDR2 from the germline V gene are WSHSY and SAAADI. The CDR3 sequence is 13 residues long. DNA of the CDR3: TGCGCCAGCAGCCCCGGACTGAACACTGAAGCTTTCTTT. This codes for CASSPGLNTEAFF.

Notes on this clone: Additional DNA sequences in this sample encode the identical CDR3. The rearrangement links TRBV5-1 to TRBJ2-7; unclear D gene. CDR1 is SGHRS, CDR2 YFSETQ, per germline. Trimming stripped 0 bases from V and 4 bases from J, with 8 bases between. CDR3 length: 13 amino acids. Here the CDR3 DNA reads TGCGCCAGCAGCTTGGCCGTAGGTTACGAGCAGTACTTC. This codes for CASSLAVGYEQYF.

This chain links TRBV30 with TRBJ1-2; 8 bases fit TRBD1. Trimming removed 2 bases from V and 7 bases from J; junction bases left unmatched: 12. CDR1 GTSNPN and CDR2 SVGIG come from the germline V gene (reference sequence). This CDR3 has 15 residues. CDR3 protein: CAWSLGTGVFGGYTF. DNA for the CDR3: TGTGCCTGGAGTCTCGGGACAGGCGTTTTTGGTGGCTACACCTTC.

The chain carries TRBV10-3 and TRBJ2-7, with 9 bases that match TRBD2. Germline V gene lookup returns CDR1 ENHRY and CDR2 SYGVKD. CDR3 length: 15 residues. Trimming at V came to 2 bases and at J to 2 bases, leaving 4 bases not matched to a gene. CDR3 bases: TGTGCCATCAGTGAGGTCACTAGCGGGCCCTACGAGCAGTACTTC. Protein: CAISEVTSGPYEQYF.

V is TRBV30 and J is TRBJ1-5; D perhaps matches TRBD1 (5 bases). The CDR3 has 13 residues. Trimming removed 2 bases from V and 6 bases from J, with 11 bases in between. Germline V gene data show CDR1 as GTSNPN and CDR2 as SVGIG (reference sequence). CDR3 coding DNA: TGTGCCTGGAGTTTGGGGGGAAGTCAGCCCCAGCATTTT. It translates to CAWSLGGSQPQHF.

Concerning this clone: The identical CDR3 is also encoded by other nucleotide sequences in the sample. The gene calls are TRBV27 and TRBJ2-7, with D possibly TRBD2 on 5 matching bases. CDR3 size: 12 residues. Per germline, CDR1 MNHEY and CDR2 SMNVEV (reference sequence). The V end lost 2 bases, the J end lost 6 bases, and 8 bases lay between the germline ends. In nucleotides, the CDR3 is TGTGCCAGCAGTTTACCAGGACTCGAGCAGTACTTC. Translated, it gives CASSLPGLEQYF.

The chain combines TRBV28 with TRBJ2-5; a possible D gene is TRBD1 (6 bases). The CDR3 contains 15 residues. Trimming removed 4 bases at V and 0 bases at J, with 12 bases between. Germline loops: CDR1 MDHEN, CDR2 SYDVKM. CDR3 residues: CASSSPRGYQETQYF. CDR3 DNA sequence: TGTGCCAGCAGTTCCCCGAGGGGGTACCAAGAGACCCAGTACTTC.

This clone was observed once. V gene TRBV10-3 combines with J gene TRBJ2-5; 9 nucleotides line up with TRBD2. The J segment lost 4 bases and the V segment lost 0 bases, leaving 9 bases of the junction unmatched. The CDR3 covers 17 residues. Germline CDR1 and CDR2: ENHRY and SYGVKD. For the CDR3, the DNA is TGTGCCATCAGTGAGTCTGGCGGGGGGGCCGAGGGAGAGACCCAGTACTTC. It translates to CAISESGGGAEGETQYF.

Here the CDR3 DNA reads TGCGCCAGCAGCTTGGGACACCGGAGCTTGGCAATTGAAAAACTGTTTTTT. Translating it yields CASSLGHRSLAIEKLFF. The V and J genes are TRBV5-1 and TRBJ1-4; no clear D. V was cut by 0 bases and J by 7 bases, with 19 bases left in between. CDR3 length: 17 amino acids. Germline CDR1 reads SGHRS; CDR2 reads YFSETQ.

This clone came up once. The chain recombines TRBV6-1 with TRBJ2-7; 9 bases are shared with TRBD2. V lost 1 base, J lost 3 bases, and 4 bases stayed unmatched. This CDR3 has 15 amino acids. Germline CDR1 and CDR2: MNHNS and SASEGT. This chain's CDR3 is CASSEVGSGSYEQYF. The CDR3 nucleotides read TGTGCCAGCAGTGAAGTGGGTAGCGGGAGCTACGAGCAGTACTTC.

This chain links TRBV19 with TRBJ2-7; 10 nucleotides match TRBD1. V shed 5 bases, J shed 12 bases, and the junction held 13 bases outside the gene matches. The CDR3 is 14 residues long. Germline loops: CDR1 LNHDA, CDR2 SQIVND (reference sequence). The CDR3 sequence is CASSGGTGEPLGYF. In DNA, the CDR3 is TGTGCCAGTAGTGGAGGGACAGGGGAACCCTTGGGGTACTTC.